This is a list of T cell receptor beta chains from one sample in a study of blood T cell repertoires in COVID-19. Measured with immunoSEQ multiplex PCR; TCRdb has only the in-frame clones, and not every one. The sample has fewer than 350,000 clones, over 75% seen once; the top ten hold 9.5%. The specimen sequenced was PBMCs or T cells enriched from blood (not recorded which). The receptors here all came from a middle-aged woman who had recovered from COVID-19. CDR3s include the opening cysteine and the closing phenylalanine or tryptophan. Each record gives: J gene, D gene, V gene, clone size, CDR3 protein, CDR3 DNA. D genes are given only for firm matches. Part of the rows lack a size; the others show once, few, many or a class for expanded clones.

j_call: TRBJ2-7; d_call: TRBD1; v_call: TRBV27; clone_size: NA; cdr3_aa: CASSYLGQGAGEQYF; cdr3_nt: TGTGCCAGCAGTTATTTGGGACAGGGGGCCGGCGAGCAGTACTTC
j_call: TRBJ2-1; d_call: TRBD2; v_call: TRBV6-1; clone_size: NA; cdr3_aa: CASSELVSGGALLNEQFF; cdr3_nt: TGTGCCAGCAGTGAACTAGTTAGCGGGGGGGCCTTATTGAATGAGCAGTTCTTC
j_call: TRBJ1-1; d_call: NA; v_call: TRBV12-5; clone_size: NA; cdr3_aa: CASGLGQVTNTEAFF; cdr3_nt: TGTGCTAGTGGTTTGGGACAGGTCACGAACACTGAAGCTTTCTTT
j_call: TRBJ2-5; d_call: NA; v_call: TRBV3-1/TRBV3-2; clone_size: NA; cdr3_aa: CASSNKGVRETQYF; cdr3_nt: TGTGCCAGCAGCAACAAAGGGGTCCGAGAGACCCAGTACTTC
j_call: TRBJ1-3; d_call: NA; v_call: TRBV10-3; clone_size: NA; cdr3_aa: CATLDRSGNTIYF; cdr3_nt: TGTGCCACCCTGGACAGATCTGGAAACACCATATATTTT
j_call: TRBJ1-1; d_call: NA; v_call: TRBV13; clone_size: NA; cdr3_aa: CASSLQDLNTEAFF; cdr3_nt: TGTGCCAGCAGCTTACAGGATTTGAACACTGAAGCTTTCTTT
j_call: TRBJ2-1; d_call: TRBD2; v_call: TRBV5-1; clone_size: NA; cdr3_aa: CASSYDGRAGNEQFF; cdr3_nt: TGCGCCAGCAGCTATGATGGGAGGGCCGGGAATGAGCAGTTCTTC
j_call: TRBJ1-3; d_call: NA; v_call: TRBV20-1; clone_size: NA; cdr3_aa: CSASQQGRSGNTIYF; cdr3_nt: TGCAGTGCTAGTCAACAGGGACGGTCTGGAAACACCATATATTTT
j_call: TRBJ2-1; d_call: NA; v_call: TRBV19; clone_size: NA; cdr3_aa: CASSIEQPRGEQFF; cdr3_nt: TGTGCCAGTAGTATAGAACAGCCTCGAGGGGAGCAGTTCTTC
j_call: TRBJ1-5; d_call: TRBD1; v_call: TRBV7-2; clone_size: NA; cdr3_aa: CASSFRQGVDQPQHF; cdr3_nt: TGTGCCAGCAGCTTCCGACAGGGTGTGGATCAGCCCCAGCATTTT
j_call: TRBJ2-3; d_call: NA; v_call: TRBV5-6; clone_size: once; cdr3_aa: CASSLPKRLNFPATQYF; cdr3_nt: TGTGCCAGCAGCTTACCTAAGAGACTCAACTTCCCAGCTACGCAGTATTTT
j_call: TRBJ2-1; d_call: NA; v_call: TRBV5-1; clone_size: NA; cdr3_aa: CASSPGAAAYNEQFF; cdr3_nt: TGCGCCAGCAGCCCAGGGGCGGCCGCCTACAATGAGCAGTTCTTC
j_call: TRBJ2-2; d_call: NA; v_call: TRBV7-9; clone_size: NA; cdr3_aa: CASSFDIFTGELFF; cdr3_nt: TGTGCCAGCAGCTTTGACATTTTTACCGGGGAGCTGTTTTTT
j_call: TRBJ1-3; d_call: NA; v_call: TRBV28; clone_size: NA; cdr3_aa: CATTEGGAGNTIYF; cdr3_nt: TGTGCCACTACCGAGGGAGGCGCTGGAAACACCATATATTTT
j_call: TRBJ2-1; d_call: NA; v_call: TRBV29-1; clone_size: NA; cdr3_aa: CSVDSGYLYNEQFF; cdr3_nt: TGCAGCGTTGATTCAGGGTATCTCTACAATGAGCAGTTCTTC
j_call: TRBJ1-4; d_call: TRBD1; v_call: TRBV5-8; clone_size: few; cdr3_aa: CASSLGTGVNEKLFF; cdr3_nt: TGTGCCAGCAGCTTGGGGACAGGGGTAAATGAAAAACTGTTTTTT
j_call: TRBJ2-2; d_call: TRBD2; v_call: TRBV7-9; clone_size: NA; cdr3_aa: CASSHRVGLATGELFF; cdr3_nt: TGTGCCAGCAGCCACAGGGTAGGACTAGCGACCGGGGAGCTGTTTTTT
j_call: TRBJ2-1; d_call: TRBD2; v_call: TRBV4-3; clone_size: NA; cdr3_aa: CASSAGTSDINEQFF; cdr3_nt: TGCGCCAGCAGCGCCGGGACTAGCGACATCAATGAGCAGTTCTTC